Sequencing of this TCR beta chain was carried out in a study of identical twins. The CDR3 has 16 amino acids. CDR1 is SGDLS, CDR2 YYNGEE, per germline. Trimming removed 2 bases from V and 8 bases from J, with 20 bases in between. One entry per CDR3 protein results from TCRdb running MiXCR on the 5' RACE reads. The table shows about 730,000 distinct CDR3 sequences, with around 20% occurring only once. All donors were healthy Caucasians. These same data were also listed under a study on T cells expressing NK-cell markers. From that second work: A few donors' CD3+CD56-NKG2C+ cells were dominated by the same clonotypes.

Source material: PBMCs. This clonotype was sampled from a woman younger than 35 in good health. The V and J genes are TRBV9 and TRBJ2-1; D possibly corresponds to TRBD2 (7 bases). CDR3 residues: CASSVSVRGRLDEQFF. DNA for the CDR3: TGTGCCAGCAGCGTGTCCGTGCGGGGGCGCCTCGATGAGCAGTTCTTC. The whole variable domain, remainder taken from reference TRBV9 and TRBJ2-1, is DSGVTQTPKHLITATGQRVTLRCSPRSGDLSVYWYQQSLDQGLQFLIQYYNGEERAKGNILERFSAQQFPDLHSELNLSSLELGDSALYFCASSVSVRGRLDEQFFGPGTRLTVL.